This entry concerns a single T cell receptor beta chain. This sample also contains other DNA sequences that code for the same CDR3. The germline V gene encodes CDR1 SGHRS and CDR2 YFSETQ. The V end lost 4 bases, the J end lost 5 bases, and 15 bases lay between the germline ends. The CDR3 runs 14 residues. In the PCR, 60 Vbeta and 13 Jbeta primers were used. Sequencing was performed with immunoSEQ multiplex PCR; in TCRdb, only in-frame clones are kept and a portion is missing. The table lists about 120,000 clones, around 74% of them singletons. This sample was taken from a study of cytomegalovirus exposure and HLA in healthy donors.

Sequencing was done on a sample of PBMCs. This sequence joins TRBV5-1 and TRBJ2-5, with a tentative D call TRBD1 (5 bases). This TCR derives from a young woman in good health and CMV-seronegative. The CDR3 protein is CASSLVGARETQYF. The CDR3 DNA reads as TGCGCCAGCAGCCTGGTTGGGGCGAGGGAGACCCAGTACTTC.